The 21 T cell receptor beta chains in this list originate from one sample, sequenced in a study of PD-1 blockade in mismatch repair-deficient tumors. Libraries were prepared by immunoSEQ multiplex PCR; TCRdb keeps only in-frame clonotypes and omits some of them. The table has 40,000 to 60,000 clones, around 73% seen once. Sequencing used peripheral blood, obtained 4 weeks after starting pembrolizumab. These receptors were collected from an adult with mismatch repair-deficient cancer.

The V gene is TRBV18, the J gene TRBJ2-3; D ambiguous. The CDR3 covers 15 residues. V lost 4 bases to trimming and J lost 5 bases, with 16 bases between them. Germline V gene lookup returns CDR1 KGHSH and CDR2 LQKENI. DNA for the CDR3: TGTGCCAGCTCACAATATCAGGAGTCCGTAGATACGCAGTATTTT. Translated, it gives CASSQYQESVDTQYF.

The gene calls are TRBV30 and TRBJ1-3; D possibly corresponds to TRBD1 (6 bases). Germline CDR1 reads GTSNPN; CDR2 reads SVGIG (reference sequence). CDR3 length equals 15 residues. Trimming stripped 0 bases from V and 0 bases from J, with 9 bases between. The CDR3 sequence: CAWSVSDSSGNTIYF. CDR3 sequence (DNA): TGTGCCTGGAGTGTATCGGACAGCTCTGGAAACACCATATATTTT.

The V and J genes are TRBV10-3 and TRBJ2-2; D is ambiguous. Germline CDR1 reads ENHRY; CDR2 reads SYGVKD. The CDR3 is 13 residues long. Trimming removed 9 bases from V and 2 bases from J, with 10 bases in between. The CDR3 is CAMGRLNTGELFF. For the CDR3, the DNA is TGTGCCATGGGCAGACTTAACACCGGGGAGCTGTTTTTT.

The chain is built from TRBV7-2 and TRBJ2-2, with D perhaps matching TRBD2 (5 bases). Germline V gives CDR1 SGHTA, CDR2 FQGNSA. The CDR3 is made up of 13 amino acids. Trimming cost V 7 bases and J 5 bases, with 11 bases left between them. CDR3 residues: CASTPGITGELFF. CDR3 in DNA: TGTGCCAGCACCCCGGGAATAACCGGGGAGCTGTTTTTT.

The genes are TRBV15 and TRBJ2-7; 8 positions match TRBD1. V lost 5 bases and J lost 6; bases outside the gene matches: 6. CDR1 is LNHNV and CDR2 is YYDKDF in the germline V gene (reference sequence). The CDR3 spans 13 residues. This chain's CDR3 is CATSGRQGFEQYF. CDR3 in DNA: TGTGCCACCAGCGGCAGACAGGGGTTCGAGCAGTACTTC.

The chain uses TRBV19 and TRBJ2-4; D unclear. This CDR3 spans 11 amino acids. V dropped 4 bases and J dropped 8 bases, with 6 bases sitting between them. Germline V gene lookup returns CDR1 LNHDA and CDR2 SQIVND (reference sequence). The CDR3 loop is CASSKSDIQYF. CDR3 nucleotides: TGTGCCAGTAGTAAGTCGGACATTCAGTACTTC.

This chain links TRBV7-2 with TRBJ2-1; D tentatively fits TRBD1 or TRBD2 (5 bases each). CDR1 is SGHTA and CDR2 is FQGNSA in the germline V gene. V lost 4 bases and J lost 0, with 10 bases in between. This CDR3 contains 15 residues. CDR3 sequence (DNA): TGTGCCAGCAGCTGGGGGTTGAGCTCCTACAATGAGCAGTTCTTC. Translation gives CASSWGLSSYNEQFF.

There are a few counts of this clone. V is TRBV7-6 and J is TRBJ2-7; possibly TRBD1 for D (6 bases). CDR1 is SGHVS and CDR2 is FNYEAQ in the germline V gene. The CDR3 is made up of 14 amino acids. V was shortened by 5 bases and J by 2 bases, with 13 bases between the two germline ends. In DNA form, the CDR3 reads TGTGCCAGCAGCCCCGGGCAGGGGCCCTACGAGCAGTACTTC. Encoded protein: CASSPGQGPYEQYF.

Only one count was recorded for this clone. The chain links TRBV14 to TRBJ2-7; the D is unclear. Trimming removed 0 bases at V and 0 bases at J, with 9 bases between. CDR3 size: 15 residues. Germline V CDR1 and CDR2: SGHDN, FVKESK. The CDR3 nucleotides are TGTGCCAGCAGCCAAGATTGGGCCCGCTCCTACGAGCAGTACTTC. It yields the protein CASSQDWARSYEQYF. Together with reference TRBV14 and TRBJ2-7, the CDR3 gives the full variable domain: EAGVTQFPSHSVIEKGQTVTLRCDPISGHDNLYWYRRVMGKEIKFLLHFVKESKQDESGMPNNRFLAERTGGTYSTLKVQPAELEDSGVYFCASSQDWARSYEQYFGPGTRLTVT.

This chain uses TRBV27 with TRBJ2-1, with 9 bases lining up with TRBD2. Germline lookup yields CDR1 MNHEY and CDR2 SMNVEV (reference sequence). With V trimmed by 4 bases and J by 4 bases, 8 bases remained unmatched. This CDR3 is built from 16 residues. The CDR3 DNA reads TGTGCCAGCAGTTACGAAGGACTAGCGTCTTACAATGAGCAGTTCTTC. Translation: CASSYEGLASYNEQFF.

This clone showed up just once. The rearrangement links TRBV12-5 to TRBJ2-1; 9 bases are a match to TRBD2. With 5 bases clipped from V and 3 bases from J, the junction kept 8 bases outside the gene matches. In germline, CDR1 is LGHNT, CDR2 FRNRAP. The CDR3 length is 16 residues. This CDR3 is CASGPAHSGGYNEQFF. DNA of the CDR3: TGTGCTAGTGGTCCTGCGCATAGCGGGGGCTACAATGAGCAGTTCTTC.

This clone was picked up a small number of times. The chain couples TRBV7-9 to TRBJ2-7; D is perhaps TRBD1 or TRBD2 (5 bases each). This CDR3 spans 16 amino acids. V lost 7 bases and J 3 bases, leaving 22 bases between the germline ends. The germline V gene encodes CDR1 SEHNR and CDR2 FQNEAQ (reference sequence). CDR3 region: CASNPPRGQADYEQYF. The CDR3, as DNA: TGTGCCAGCAATCCTCCCCGGGGCCAGGCTGACTACGAGCAGTACTTC.

CDR3 sequence reads: CASSESGVGDTQYF. The CDR3 nucleotides are TGTGCCAGCAGTGAATCAGGGGTGGGAGATACGCAGTATTTT. The V call is TRBV2, the J call TRBJ2-3; perhaps TRBD1 as D (6 bases). The CDR3 consists of 14 residues. Germline CDR1 and CDR2: SNHLY and FYNNEI. V was shortened by 2 bases and J by 5 bases, with 11 bases between the two germline ends.

The genes are TRBV27 and TRBJ2-7; no reliable D call. The germline V and J ends were trimmed by 6 bases and 1 base, with 7 bases remaining between them. This CDR3 has 12 amino acids. The germline V gene has CDR1 MNHEY and CDR2 SMNVEV (reference sequence). The CDR3 spells CASRAISYEQYF. DNA of the CDR3: TGTGCCAGCAGGGCGATTTCCTACGAGCAGTACTTC.

A single count supports this clone. The V gene is TRBV4-2, the J gene TRBJ1-3; a possible D gene is TRBD1 (5 bases). The CDR3 runs to 16 residues. V gave up 3 bases and J gave up 0 bases, with 12 bases separating them. Germline CDR1 and CDR2: LGHNA and YNFKEQ. The CDR3 loop reads CASSQEAGNSGNTIYF. The DNA for the CDR3 is TGTGCCAGCAGCCAGGAAGCAGGGAACTCTGGAAACACCATATATTTT.

The chain couples TRBV18 to TRBJ1-1; D is possibly TRBD1 (5 bases). Trimming stripped 2 bases from V and 1 base from J, with 11 bases between. The CDR3 runs to 15 residues. CDR1 and CDR2 (germline): KGHSH, LQKENI. CDR3 in DNA: TGTGCCAGCTCACCAGTCGCAGGGCCGAACACTGAAGCTTTCTTT. It encodes CASSPVAGPNTEAFF.

The chain is built from TRBV7-9 and TRBJ2-7; D possibly corresponds to TRBD1 (6 bases). CDR3 length: 12 residues. V lost 4 bases, J lost 9 bases, and 13 bases lay in between. CDR1 and CDR2 from the germline V gene are SEHNR and FQNEAQ (reference sequence). CDR3 nucleotides: TGTGCCAGCAGCTCACAGGGATTTGGGCAGTACTTC. Its protein product is CASSSQGFGQYF.

The gene calls are TRBV7-9 and TRBJ2-5, with a tentative D call TRBD2 (6 bases). The CDR3 is 13 amino acids. The germline gives CDR1 SEHNR, CDR2 FQNEAQ (reference sequence). Trimming took off 3 bases at V and 5 bases at J, with 10 bases between the two ends. The CDR3 here is CASSLNAGETQYF. The CDR3 nucleotides read TGTGCCAGCAGCTTGAACGCGGGGGAGACCCAGTACTTC.

The V gene is TRBV27, the J gene TRBJ2-7; TRBD1 or TRBD2 may be the D gene (5 bases each). Trimming took 6 bases from V and 7 from J, leaving 13 bases between them. Germline V gene lookup returns CDR1 MNHEY and CDR2 SMNVEV (reference sequence). CDR3 length equals 12 residues. CDR3 nucleotides: TGTGCCAGCAGCACCACCTGGGGGGAGCAGTACTTC. Protein sequence: CASSTTWGEQYF.

The CDR3 region has the DNA TGTGCCAGCAGCTTATACGCGGGATCCCCCTACAATGAGCAGTTCTTC. This translates into CASSLYAGSPYNEQFF. This rearrangement joins TRBV7-9 to TRBJ2-1, with a tentative D call TRBD2 (6 bases). V lost 2 bases, J lost 2 bases, and 13 bases lay in between. Germline V CDR1 and CDR2: SEHNR, FQNEAQ (reference sequence). CDR3 length: 16 residues.

The genes are TRBV7-8 and TRBJ2-1; D might be TRBD1 (7 bases). CDR3 length: 12 amino acids. The V gene lost 5 bases and the J gene lost 9 bases, with 11 bases spanning the gap. Per the germline V gene, CDR1 is SGHVS and CDR2 is FQNEAQ. CDR3 protein: CASSAGGGEQFF. DNA for the CDR3: TGTGCCAGCAGCGCAGGGGGAGGTGAGCAGTTCTTC.